Ten or more counts support the clone carrying this T cell receptor (beta chain). Its antigen is unknown. This sample is part of a study of regulatory T cells in long-lasting Graves disease. Library construction for TCR beta used iRepertoire HTBI primers and Arm-PCR of CDR3 regions. TCRdb independently ran MiXCR on the multiplex PCR reads; one entry per CDR3 protein. This sample yields under 700,000 distinct CDR3 sequences, of which roughly 15% are seen a single time; more than 20% belongs to the top ten. Time point: newly diagnosed GD, antithyroid drugs for less than 3 months. The TCR library was prepared using RNA isolated from PBMCs. Study-level results: Between persistent patients, 2,500 to 3,500 public clonotypes were shared, exceeding the 950 to 1,000 shared between new patients.

Trimming removed 5 bases from V and 0 bases from J, with 10 bases in between. This CDR3 contains 14 residues. The germline V gene encodes CDR1 MGHDK and CDR2 SYGVNS. The sample also formed part of further work on T cells in Graves' hyperthyroidism and ophthalmopathy. That report adds: Ophthalmopathy got predicted by the model a median about six months before its onset.

Source: peripheral blood mononuclear cells (PBMCs), taken at new diagnosis, from a patient treated with antithyroid drugs. The chain links TRBV25-1 to TRBJ1-1; the D is unclear. The clonotype was recovered from a woman in her forties or fifties with Graves disease. The DNA of the CDR3 is TGTGCCAGCAGTTCAGCCTCCATGAACACTGAAGCTTTCTTT. Its protein product is CASSSASMNTEAFF. Full variable domain (outside the CDR3, taken from reference TRBV25-1 and TRBJ1-1): EADIYQTPRYLVIGTGKKITLECSQTMGHDKMYWYQQDPGMELHLIHYSYGVNSTEKGDLSSESTVSRIRTEHFPLTLESARPSHTSQYLCASSSASMNTEAFFGQGTRLTVV.